A single sample is the source of the 16 T cell receptor beta chains below, sequenced in a study of control samples from healthy donors and cancer patients. Here immunoSEQ multiplex PCR was the method, and the copy in TCRdb shows in-frame clones only, minus some. The profile shows around 71,000 clones, roughly 86% of them singletons. Sequencing was done on a sample of PBMCs. These receptors all come from a woman aged 45-65 years with head and neck cancer.

This clone was detected a few times. The sample contains more than one DNA sequence encoding this CDR3. V usage is TRBV28 and J usage is TRBJ2-5, with TRBD2 matching over 9 bases. CDR1 MDHEN and CDR2 SYDVKM come from the germline V gene. The CDR3 loop spans 16 amino acids. Trimming cost V 7 bases and J 5 bases; bases outside gene matches: 14. CDR3 nucleotide sequence: TGTGCCAGCACCCACGGGGGCGGGGGGGCGGGGGAGACCCAGTACTTC. Its protein product is CASTHGGGGAGETQYF.

The V and J genes are TRBV5-6 and TRBJ2-1, with no clear D. Germline V gives CDR1 SGHDT, CDR2 YYEEEE. The CDR3 consists of 11 residues. Trimming took 1 base from V and 15 from J, leaving 11 bases between them. CDR3 DNA: TGTGCCAGCAGCTTGCTCGTGGAAACGTTCTTC. This encodes CASSLLVETFF.

The rearrangement links TRBV2 to TRBJ2-4; the D gene is possibly TRBD2 (5 bases). Germline loops: CDR1 SNHLY, CDR2 FYNNEI. The CDR3 extends over 14 amino acids. Between the trimmed V and J ends, which lost 5 bases and 2 bases, there was a span of 10 bases. The CDR3 region has the DNA TGTGCCAGCAGTAATGAGGGAACCAAAAACATTCAGTACTTC. Its protein product is CASSNEGTKNIQYF.

This sequence joins TRBV12-5 and TRBJ1-1; no definite D call. There are 13 residues in the CDR3. V was cut by 1 base and J by 2 bases, with 5 bases left in between. Germline values: CDR1 LGHNT, CDR2 FRNRAP. Here the CDR3 reads CASGLGGNTEAFF. The CDR3 DNA follows: TGTGCTAGTGGTTTGGGAGGAAACACTGAAGCTTTCTTT.

The CDR3: CASSQEWGGPREQYF. For the CDR3, the DNA is TGCGCCAGCAGCCAAGAGTGGGGGGGCCCTCGGGAGCAGTACTTC. The genes are TRBV4-3 and TRBJ2-7, with D maybe TRBD2 (7 bases). The germline V gene has CDR1 LGHNA and CDR2 YSLEER. This CDR3 is built from 15 residues. Trimming removed 0 bases at V and 7 bases at J, with 16 bases between.

This clone was found a few times. The chain combines TRBV7-2 with TRBJ1-3, with unresolved D. V lost 2 bases and J 0 bases, leaving 5 bases between the germline ends. This CDR3 spans 14 amino acids. Germline CDR1 SGHTA, CDR2 FQGNSA. The CDR3 here is CASSLSSSGNTIYF. CDR3 sequence (DNA): TGTGCCAGCAGCTTATCCAGCTCTGGAAACACCATATATTTT. Filled out from reference TRBV7-2 and TRBJ1-3, the complete variable domain reads GAGVSQSPSNKVTEKGKDVELRCDPISGHTALYWYRQSLGQGLEFLIYFQGNSAPDKSGLPSDRFSAERTGGSVSTLTIQRTQQEDSAVYLCASSLSSSGNTIYFGEGSWLTVV.

The rearrangement uses TRBV30 and TRBJ1-2; 7 bases map to TRBD1. J gave up 6 bases and V 0 bases, and 13 bases lay outside the gene matches. There are 16 residues in the CDR3. The germline V gene encodes CDR1 GTSNPN and CDR2 SVGIG (reference sequence). The CDR3 sequence: CAWSVEGARIRDGYTF. The DNA for the CDR3 is TGTGCCTGGAGTGTGGAGGGGGCTCGTATCAGGGATGGCTACACCTTC.

The chain uses TRBV19 and TRBJ1-5; 9 bases are a match to TRBD1. Germline V gives CDR1 LNHDA, CDR2 SQIVND (reference sequence). Unmatched junction bases numbered 11, after V lost 6 bases and J lost 2 bases. The CDR3 runs 17 residues. Written as DNA, the CDR3 is TGTGCCAGTAGGAGGACAGGGGCCGGGGTGGGCAATCAGCCCCAGCATTTT. Encoded protein: CASRRTGAGVGNQPQHF.

The gene calls are TRBV25-1 and TRBJ1-3; D is ambiguous. This CDR3 has 13 amino acids. V lost 4 bases and J lost 3, with 7 bases in between. The V gene's germline CDR1 is MGHDK and CDR2 SYGVNS. CDR3 in amino acids: CASSATVGNTIYF. CDR3 nucleotide sequence: TGTGCCAGCAGTGCTACAGTTGGAAACACCATATATTTT.

The rearrangement links TRBV28 to TRBJ2-5; 12 bases are shared with TRBD2. V lost 1 base to trimming and J lost 1 base; unmatched junction nucleotides: 1. This CDR3 contains 16 residues. The germline CDR1 and CDR2 sequences are MDHEN and SYDVKM. CDR3 DNA sequence: TGTGCCAGCAGTTTATCTAGCGGGGGGGCCCAAGAGACCCAGTACTTC. It codes for CASSLSSGGAQETQYF. The complete variable domain, with remaining parts taken from reference TRBV28 and TRBJ2-5, reads DVKVTQSSRYLVKRTGEKVFLECVQDMDHENMFWYRQDPGLGLRLIYFSYDVKMKEKGDIPEGYSVSREKKERFSLILESASTNQTSMYLCASSLSSGGAQETQYFGPGTRLLVL.

The rearrangement joins TRBV12-3 or TRBV12-4 to TRBJ2-7; D might be TRBD1 (6 bases). V was cut by 5 bases and J by 5 bases, with 10 bases left in between. This CDR3 region has 12 residues. The CDR3 nucleotides are TGTGCCAGCAGTCCAGGGGCCCACGAGCAGTACTTC. Translation gives CASSPGAHEQYF.

This chain connects TRBV27 to TRBJ2-2, with TRBD1 identical over 7 bases. CDR1 and CDR2 from the germline V gene are MNHEY and SMNVEV (reference sequence). With V trimmed by 4 bases and J by 1 base, 6 bases remained unmatched. CDR3 size: 16 residues. CDR3 region: CASSSVTGVNTGELFF. The CDR3 bases are TGTGCCAGCAGTTCCGTAACAGGGGTGAACACCGGGGAGCTGTTTTTT.

V gene TRBV18 combines with J gene TRBJ1-2, with D possibly matching TRBD1 (6 bases). Deletions cut 3 bases from V and 2 bases from J, with 13 bases between. The CDR3 is made up of 15 amino acids. Germline-derived CDR1 and CDR2 are KGHSH and LQKENI. CDR3 residues: CASSPRRDTNYGYTF. Here the CDR3 DNA reads TGTGCCAGCTCACCTCGCCGGGACACCAACTATGGCTACACCTTC.

The chain combines TRBV7-2 with TRBJ2-1; 8 bases are shared with TRBD2. Germline-derived CDR1 and CDR2 are SGHTA and FQGNSA. V lost 3 bases to trimming and J lost 2 bases; unmatched junction nucleotides: 9. This CDR3 comprises 17 residues. CDR3 sequence reads: CASSFSGKRGAYNEQFF. CDR3 DNA sequence: TGTGCCAGCAGCTTTAGCGGGAAACGAGGGGCCTACAATGAGCAGTTCTTC.

V is TRBV6-5 and J is TRBJ2-3, with D possibly TRBD2 on 5 matching bases. Per the germline V gene, CDR1 is MNHEY and CDR2 is SVGAGI. The V end lost 10 bases, the J end lost 1 base, and 9 bases lay between the germline ends. The CDR3 is 12 amino acids. CDR3 sequence: CATRERTDTQYF. CDR3 DNA sequence: TGTGCCACCCGGGAACGCACAGATACGCAGTATTTT.

The chain combines TRBV6-5 with TRBJ1-1, with D perhaps matching TRBD1 (5 bases). This CDR3 is 12 amino acids long. V lost 10 bases to trimming and J lost 2 bases, with 11 bases between them. The germline CDR1 and CDR2 sequences are MNHEY and SVGAGI. CDR3 in amino acids: CATVGDNTEAFF. In nucleotides, the CDR3 is TGTGCCACCGTAGGGGACAACACTGAAGCTTTCTTT.